These T cell receptor beta chains were read from a single sample in a study of graft-versus-host responses after intestinal transplantation. Sequenced by immunoSEQ multiplex PCR; TCRdb stores in-frame clones only, minus some. The table has under 75,000 clones, under 90% seen once. The sequenced sample was ileum tissue, obtained 350 to 400 days after transplant. These receptor sequences come from a human patient who received an intestinal transplant, so some T cells may come from the graft donor. Each CDR3 is given with its conserved first and last residue.

TRBV27	TRBJ1-4	CASSWTGGEKLFF
TRBV28	TRBJ2-5	CASSLYSGPQETQYF
TRBV12-5	TRBJ2-2	CASGLVWDRHTGELFF
TRBV6-4	TRBJ1-2	CASSADGVGGYTF
TRBV21-1	TRBJ2-7	CASSRDRTTYEQYF
TRBV28	TRBJ2-4	CASSLLGGRANIQYF
TRBV2	TRBJ2-7	CASIRLDYEQYF
TRBV28	TRBJ2-1	CASSPRLAGANEQFF
TRBV10-3	TRBJ2-5	CAIDLARGETQYF
TRBV6-1	TRBJ2-1	CASPGTIANNEQFF
TRBV9	TRBJ1-1	CASSPPGGNTEAFF
TRBV5-1	TRBJ2-7	CASSLGGRGLDEQYF
TRBV7-9	TRBJ2-1	CASSLPATGVIRGEQFF
TRBV29-1	TRBJ2-2	CSVVGGWDSIRNTGELFF
TRBV15	TRBJ2-3	CATGSTSERTDTQYF
TRBV11-3	TRBJ2-3	CASSPRPWGDTQYF
TRBV18	TRBJ2-4	CASSARTGGWAKNIQYF